These 23 T cell receptor beta chains originate from one sample sequenced in a study of cytotoxic CD8 clonotypes in ibrutinib-treated CLL. Using immunoSEQ multiplex PCR, the repertoire was profiled, and TCRdb retains in-frame clones only, with some absent. The data show over 70,000 clones, with about four fifths seen just once and approximately 4.4% held by the top ten. The starting material was PBMCs, obtained after 12 months of ibrutinib treatment. The receptors come from a human donor with chronic lymphocytic leukemia.

The chain has TRBV7-3 and TRBJ2-6; the D is unclear. The CDR3 is made up of 14 amino acids. V was shortened by 5 bases and J by 1 base, with 6 bases between the two germline ends. Looked up from germline, CDR1 is SGHTA and CDR2 is FQGTGA. The DNA of the CDR3 is TGTGCCAGCAGCCCCCTGTCTGGGGCCAACGTCCTGACTTTC. It specifies CASSPLSGANVLTF.

This chain links TRBV28 with TRBJ2-2; 11 nucleotides align to TRBD2. The CDR3 spans 21 residues. The J segment lost 4 bases and the V segment lost 1 base, leaving 17 bases of the junction unmatched. CDR1 MDHEN and CDR2 SYDVKM come from the germline V gene. CDR3 DNA: TGTGCCAGCAGTTTATTCGGGCCCTTGGCCCTAGCGGGAGGAAGCACCGGGGAGCTGTTTTTT. Translated: CASSLFGPLALAGGSTGELFF. Complete variable domain (other parts from reference TRBV28 and TRBJ2-2): DVKVTQSSRYLVKRTGEKVFLECVQDMDHENMFWYRQDPGLGLRLIYFSYDVKMKEKGDIPEGYSVSREKKERFSLILESASTNQTSMYLCASSLFGPLALAGGSTGELFFGEGSRLTVL.

Comments on this clone: Other DNA variants within this sample encode the same CDR3. The chain recombines TRBV28 with TRBJ1-2; TRBD1 matches at 8 bases. Germline-derived CDR1 and CDR2 are MDHEN and SYDVKM. J gave up 4 bases and V 3 bases, and 4 bases lay outside the gene matches. This CDR3 contains 14 residues. The CDR3 region has the DNA TGTGCCAGCAGTTTGCCCGGGACAGGCTATGGCTACACCTTC. Its protein is CASSLPGTGYGYTF.

The V and J genes are TRBV5-1 and TRBJ2-5; D is unclear. Germline loops: CDR1 SGHRS, CDR2 YFSETQ. V was cut by 4 bases and J by 0 bases, with 10 bases left in between. This CDR3 is 14 amino acids long. The DNA for the CDR3 is TGCGCCAGCAGCCCCGACACCAACCAAGAGACCCAGTACTTC. Its translation is CASSPDTNQETQYF.

The sample holds one count of this clone. The chain employs TRBV6-6 and TRBJ2-7; the D is unclear. The CDR3 consists of 12 residues. Germline lookup yields CDR1 MNHNY and CDR2 SVGAGI (reference sequence). V gave up 7 bases and J gave up 6 bases, with 13 bases separating them. The chain's CDR3 is CASTPLGCEQYF. In DNA, the CDR3 is TGTGCCAGCACCCCTTTGGGTTGCGAGCAGTACTTC.

The chain combines TRBV11-2 with TRBJ2-5; D gene uncertain. The CDR3 covers 13 residues. Germline assignment: CDR1 SGHAT and CDR2 FQNNGV. Trimming pared 5 bases from V and 5 bases from J, leaving 12 bases between. The CDR3 spells CASSPPDGETQYF. DNA for the CDR3: TGTGCCAGCAGCCCCCCCGACGGGGAGACCCAGTACTTC.

This rearrangement joins TRBV7-9 to TRBJ1-4; D unresolved. V was clipped by 5 bases and J by 4 bases, with 14 bases between them. This CDR3 is built from 15 residues. CDR1 and CDR2 (germline): SEHNR, FQNEAQ (reference sequence). CDR3 nucleotide sequence: TGTGCCAGCAGCGGCCGTAGGGTTGGTAATGAAAAACTGTTTTTT. Protein: CASSGRRVGNEKLFF.

This chain connects TRBV5-1 to TRBJ2-2, with 12 positions matching TRBD2. From germline, CDR1 is SGHRS and CDR2 YFSETQ. The CDR3 is 15 residues long. The trim removed 4 bases at V and 7 bases at J, leaving 5 bases unmatched. CDR3 DNA sequence: TGCGCCAGCAGCCCCTGGGGACTAGCGGGCGGGGAGCTGTTTTTT. Translated, it gives CASSPWGLAGGELFF. The full variable domain, its missing parts supplied by reference TRBV5-1 and TRBJ2-2, is KAGVTQTPRYLIKTRGQQVTLSCSPISGHRSVSWYQQTPGQGLQFLFEYFSETQRNKGNFPGRFSGRQFSNSRSEMNVSTLELGDSALYLCASSPWGLAGGELFFGEGSRLTVL.

V and J are TRBV18 and TRBJ1-1, with D possibly matching TRBD1 (6 bases). The V gene lost 4 bases and the J gene lost 2 bases, with 11 bases spanning the gap. The CDR3 consists of 14 residues. CDR1 and CDR2 from the germline V gene are KGHSH and LQKENI. Here the CDR3 DNA reads TGTGCCAGCTCACGAGGGGGGAGAAACACTGAAGCTTTCTTT. This encodes CASSRGGRNTEAFF.

This sequence joins TRBV9 and TRBJ2-3; 10 positions agree with TRBD2. The ends lost 4 bases at V and 2 bases at J; junction bases unmatched: 7. Germline CDR1 reads SGDLS; CDR2 reads YYNGEE. This CDR3 is built from 16 residues. The CDR3 region has the DNA TGTGCCAGCAGCCCGCGGACTAGCGGCACCACAGATACGCAGTATTTT. Its protein product is CASSPRTSGTTDTQYF.

The chain is built from TRBV4-3 and TRBJ2-5, with D possibly TRBD2 on 6 matching bases. Deletions cut 0 bases from V and 5 bases from J, with 13 bases between. The CDR3 runs to 15 residues. From germline, CDR1 is LGHNA and CDR2 YSLEER. CDR3 nucleotides: TGCGCCAGCAGCCAAGACCCCGGAGGGCGGGAGACCCAGTACTTC. Translated: CASSQDPGGRETQYF.

This clone was seen more than once but under ten times. The gene calls are TRBV28 and TRBJ2-7; D is possibly TRBD2 (6 bases). This CDR3 has 14 amino acids. CDR1 is MDHEN and CDR2 is SYDVKM in the germline V gene. V lost 8 bases to trimming and J lost 0 bases, with 14 bases between them. The chain's CDR3 is CASRRGVYSYEQYF. The CDR3 region has the DNA TGTGCCAGCCGGCGGGGCGTGTACTCCTACGAGCAGTACTTC.

The rearrangement joins TRBV9 to TRBJ2-3, with TRBD2 matching 11 bases. V was pared by 4 bases and J by 4 bases, with 8 bases of the junction left unmatched. The CDR3 is 16 residues long. Germline V lookup: CDR1 SGDLS, CDR2 YYNGEE. The CDR3 loop reads CASSQIAGGPADTQYF. The CDR3 bases are TGTGCCAGCAGCCAAATAGCGGGAGGGCCTGCAGATACGCAGTATTTT. Variable domain in full (rest from reference TRBV9 and TRBJ2-3): DSGVTQTPKHLITATGQRVTLRCSPRSGDLSVYWYQQSLDQGLQFLIQYYNGEERAKGNILERFSAQQFPDLHSELNLSSLELGDSALYFCASSQIAGGPADTQYFGPGTRLTVL.

The chain links TRBV18 to TRBJ1-2; D is unresolved. The ends were cut back, 6 bases at V and 4 bases at J, with 15 bases in the middle. This CDR3 comprises 14 residues. CDR1 is KGHSH, CDR2 LQKENI, per germline. The CDR3 DNA is TGTGCCAGCTCCCAAGGACGGCTCGGCTATGGCTACACCTTC. Its protein product is CASSQGRLGYGYTF.

This clone was counted a few times. The chain employs TRBV28 and TRBJ2-4, with TRBD1 matching over 7 bases. V shed 0 bases and J 0 bases; nucleotides not matched to a gene: 2. CDR3 length: 16 amino acids. CDR1 MDHEN and CDR2 SYDVKM come from the germline V gene. For the CDR3, the DNA is TGTGCCAGCAGTTTATGGAGGGGGCTAGCCAAAAACATTCAGTACTTC. Encoded protein: CASSLWRGLAKNIQYF. The full variable domain, in which reference TRBV28 and TRBJ2-4 provide the parts outside the CDR3, is DVKVTQSSRYLVKRTGEKVFLECVQDMDHENMFWYRQDPGLGLRLIYFSYDVKMKEKGDIPEGYSVSREKKERFSLILESASTNQTSMYLCASSLWRGLAKNIQYFGAGTRLSVL.

This clone showed up just a few times. The chain has TRBV27 and TRBJ1-2, with D maybe TRBD1 (6 bases). Trimming took 5 bases from V and 7 from J, leaving 17 bases between them. This CDR3 spans 14 amino acids. CDR1 is MNHEY, CDR2 SMNVEV, per germline (reference sequence). CDR3 nucleotide sequence: TGTGCCAGCAGTACGGTACGGGGGCGGGGTGGCTACACCTTC. This codes for CASSTVRGRGGYTF.

This clone has more than one count but fewer than ten. This chain connects TRBV7-8 to TRBJ2-7; D is possibly TRBD1 or TRBD2 (6 bases each). Germline CDR1 and CDR2: SGHVS and FQNEAQ. The CDR3 has 15 residues. Trimming removed 5 bases from V and 7 bases from J, with 21 bases in between. This chain's CDR3 is CASSPGARRAGEQYF. The CDR3 region has the DNA TGTGCCAGCAGCCCGGGGGCGCGGCGGGCTGGGGAGCAGTACTTC.

V gene TRBV9 combines with J gene TRBJ1-3; D gene unclear. Germline loops: CDR1 SGDLS, CDR2 YYNGEE. V was pared by 6 bases and J by 0 bases, with 13 bases between. CDR3 size: 15 residues. The CDR3 sequence: CASTRGQSSGNTIYF. The CDR3, as DNA: TGTGCCAGCACCAGAGGGCAGAGCTCTGGAAACACCATATATTTT.

This rearrangement joins TRBV10-3 to TRBJ2-7; 7 bases agree with TRBD2. Germline CDR1 and CDR2: ENHRY and SYGVKD. Trimming cost V 4 bases and J 4 bases; bases outside gene matches: 16. CDR3 length equals 17 residues. CDR3 nucleotide sequence: TGTGCCATCAGTGTATGGCCAGGGAAGGGAGGGGATTACGAGCAGTACTTC. Translated, it gives CAISVWPGKGGDYEQYF.

The gene calls are TRBV4-3 and TRBJ2-7; possible D gene TRBD2, 7 bases. There are 14 residues in the CDR3. Trimming removed 0 bases at V and 7 bases at J, with 13 bases between. Germline lookup yields CDR1 LGHNA and CDR2 YSLEER. CDR3 loop: CASSQERGLGEQYF. In DNA, the CDR3 is TGCGCCAGCAGCCAAGAGCGGGGGCTGGGGGAGCAGTACTTC.

The CDR3 coding sequence is TGTGCCAGCAGCCCCGCGACAGGGGAGGGCACCATATATTTT. Its protein product is CASSPATGEGTIYF. The chain has TRBV9 and TRBJ1-3; 8 bases are a match to TRBD1. Looked up from germline, CDR1 is SGDLS and CDR2 is YYNGEE. After removal of 4 bases from V and 9 bases from J, the junction contained 9 bases not matched to a gene. The CDR3 covers 14 residues. Full variable domain (missing parts from reference TRBV9 and TRBJ1-3): DSGVTQTPKHLITATGQRVTLRCSPRSGDLSVYWYQQSLDQGLQFLIQYYNGEERAKGNILERFSAQQFPDLHSELNLSSLELGDSALYFCASSPATGEGTIYFGEGSWLTVV.

V and J are TRBV5-1 and TRBJ1-4; D is undetermined. V was pared by 0 bases and J by 4 bases, with 7 bases between. Germline V CDR1 and CDR2: SGHRS, YFSETQ. This CDR3 comprises 14 residues. CDR3 coding DNA: TGCGCCAGCAGCTTGGGAGGAGTTAATGAAAAACTGTTTTTT. This sequence encodes CASSLGGVNEKLFF. The variable domain in full, with the rest retrieved from reference TRBV5-1 and TRBJ1-4, is KAGVTQTPRYLIKTRGQQVTLSCSPISGHRSVSWYQQTPGQGLQFLFEYFSETQRNKGNFPGRFSGRQFSNSRSEMNVSTLELGDSALYLCASSLGGVNEKLFFGSGTQLSVL.

This clone was counted between two and nine times. The J gene is TRBJ2-2, the V gene TRBV7-2; D uncertain. The CDR3 has 13 amino acids. V dropped 4 bases and J dropped 5 bases, with 8 bases sitting between them. Germline CDR1 SGHTA, CDR2 FQGNSA. The CDR3 sequence: CASSSPPTGELFF. The CDR3 DNA is TGTGCCAGCAGCTCCCCGCCAACCGGGGAGCTGTTTTTT.